The sequence of this TCR beta chain was determined in a study of CXCR3-negative and CXCR3-positive naive CD8 T cells. General study points: Hydrophobicity was higher for TRB CDR3s found in CXCR3-positive naive cells than in CXCR3-negative naive cells. Diversity was high in both naive subsets and much lower in memory cells. Similar TRBV-TRBJ gene usage was seen in naive CXCR3-negative and CXCR3-positive cells, but not in memory cells.

The CD45RO-CCR7+CD27+CD95- phenotype denoted naive CD8+ T cells. The CDR3 contains 16 residues. CDR1 and CDR2 (germline): SEHNR, FQNEAQ (reference sequence). A note on this clonotype: What it binds is unknown.

UMI-labeled TRB cDNA libraries were prepared by 5' RACE. Reanalyzing the 5' RACE reads, TCRdb keeps one entry per CDR3 protein, without DNA. The record lists some 150,000 distinct CDR3 sequences, of which the ten most abundant hold roughly 0.27%. The clonotype was recovered from a human donor in good health. Some clones in this sample may be carry-over from other donors' samples. The J gene is TRBJ2-3, the V gene TRBV7-9; TCRdb names TRBD2, which stays unverified in the absence of DNA. The sequencing input was naive CXCR3+ CD8+ T cells from blood. Subset specified: CD45RO-CCR7+CD27+CD95- naive CD8+ T cells expressing CXCR3 (TNR3+). The CDR3: CASSLTSAFIGDTQYF.